This passage covers 8 T cell receptor beta chains from one sample sequenced in a study of T cells in Graves' hyperthyroidism and ophthalmopathy. Amplification of TCR beta CDR3 regions used RNA as the template. The TCR CDR3 was amplified in a first-round RT-PCR using the HTBI primer set. Using its own MiXCR run on the multiplex PCR reads, TCRdb lists one record per CDR3 protein. Of under 350,000 distinct CDR3 sequences in the sample, 12% to 15% were seen once. Input material: blood. These receptors were taken from a woman aged 35 to 49 with Graves' hyperthyroidism.

This clonotype was counted ten times or more. This rearrangement joins TRBV2 to TRBJ1-4, with D tentatively TRBD1 (5 bases). Germline CDR1 and CDR2: SNHLY and FYNNEI. This CDR3 is built from 13 residues. V was trimmed by 5 bases and J by 5 bases, leaving 9 bases between them. The chain's CDR3 is CASSSRANEKLFF. CDR3 bases: TGTGCCAGCAGTTCCAGGGCGAATGAAAAACTGTTTTTT.

This clonotype was observed many times. The chain has TRBV28 and TRBJ2-3, with D possibly being TRBD2 (7 bases). The length of the CDR3 is 19 residues. The germline V gene has CDR1 MDHEN and CDR2 SYDVKM. The V end lost 5 bases, the J end lost 1 base, and 25 bases lay between the germline ends. The CDR3 DNA sequence: TGTGCCAGCAGTACTAGGGGGGGATCGGGACGGATGGGCACAGATACGCAGTATTTT. This sequence encodes CASSTRGGSGRMGTDTQYF.

This clonotype showed up many times. The chain uses TRBV2 and TRBJ2-4, with 7 bases aligning to TRBD2. V gave up 5 bases and J gave up 5 bases; unmatched junction bases: 3. Germline V gives CDR1 SNHLY, CDR2 FYNNEI. The CDR3 loop spans 13 amino acids. The CDR3, as DNA: TGTGCCAGCAGTTGGCGGGAGCAAAACATTCAGTACTTC. Its protein is CASSWREQNIQYF.

The chain employs TRBV29-1 and TRBJ2-7; 7 positions agree with TRBD2. This CDR3 is built from 14 residues. Unmatched junction bases numbered 9, after V lost 5 bases and J lost 2 bases. Germline V CDR1 and CDR2: SQVTM, ANQGSEA. This CDR3 is CSVPRAGNTYEQYF. CDR3 nucleotide sequence: TGCAGCGTTCCCAGAGCGGGGAACACCTACGAGCAGTACTTC.

This clonotype was counted ten times or more. CDR3 nucleotide sequence: TGTGCCAGCAGCTTGCGTGCCTTCCCGGAAAATACGCAGTATTTT. Its translation is CASSLRAFPENTQYF. The V gene is TRBV11-2, the J gene TRBJ2-3, with D unresolved. The CDR3 totals 15 residues. CDR1 SGHAT and CDR2 FQNNGV come from the germline V gene. V was trimmed by 3 bases and J by 7 bases, leaving 17 bases between them.

On this clonotype itself: Possible read error: a much larger clone is one base away. This chain connects TRBV5-4 to TRBJ2-7; 7 nucleotides match TRBD2. Germline lookup yields CDR1 SGHNT and CDR2 YYREEE (reference sequence). The CDR3 runs to 14 residues. CDR3 nucleotides: TGTGTCAGCAGCGACGGAGCGGGATCCTACGAGCAGTACTTC. This encodes CVSSDGAGSYEQYF.

This clonotype was seen repeatedly, ten times or more. The rearrangement links TRBV20-1 to TRBJ2-1; TRBD2 agrees at 9 bases. The CDR3 covers 16 residues. Germline CDR1 DFQATT, CDR2 SNEGSKA (reference sequence). V trimming: 3 bases; J trimming: 5 bases; junction bases outside the gene matches: 11. CDR3: CSARGRGSSGDNEQFF. The CDR3 DNA sequence: TGCAGTGCTAGGGGCCGAGGCTCTAGCGGGGACAATGAGCAGTTCTTC.

Here the CDR3 DNA reads TGTGCCAGCAGTGAAGAAGGGGCGTTTGGGGAGCTGTTTTTT. Amino acids: CASSEEGAFGELFF. V gene TRBV6-1 combines with J gene TRBJ2-2, with TRBD1 as a possible D gene (5 bases). The CDR3 is 14 amino acids. V shed 1 base and J shed 8 bases, with 11 bases lying between them. Germline CDR1 and CDR2: MNHNS and SASEGT.